This T cell receptor beta chain came from a study of blood T cell repertoires in COVID-19. For the study at large: Sources were T cells, B-cell-depleted T cells, or PBMCs; the material itself was cDNA or gDNA.

Germline V gene sequence: CDR1 MNHEY, CDR2 SVGAGI. The V segment lost 6 bases and the J segment 2 bases; nucleotides outside the gene matches: 3. This CDR3 is built from 13 residues. Cohort allocation depended upon clinical history that participants reported. Source study methods: Researchers report that nucleated cell counts were estimated from reference gene primer amplification. The data were produced by immunoSEQ multiplex PCR, yet TCRdb's version contains in-frame clones alone and is incomplete. The D gene and trimming were derived from the DNA, and the V and J assignments and clone size from that table. The table lists 350,000 to 450,000 clones, over 80% of them singletons.

The TCR was taken from a woman aged 45-65 years who had recovered from COVID-19. Input material: PBMCs or T cells enriched from blood (not recorded which). This rearrangement joins TRBV6-5 to TRBJ1-2, with 7 bases fitting TRBD1. The CDR3 reads CASRETGNYGYTF. CDR3 coding DNA: TGTGCCAGCAGGGAGACAGGGAACTATGGCTACACCTTC.